The sequence of this T cell receptor (beta chain) was determined in a study of Ad26.COV2.S vaccination and SARS-CoV-2 variants (dated by TCRdb to the early 2020s). About the investigation overall: Donors in the vaccine arm were drawn from COV1001, a phase I-IIa trial of Ad26.COV2.S in healthy adults that was multicentre, randomized, double-blind and placebo-controlled. Ad26.COV2.S was administered intramuscularly at a dose of 5x10^10 or 1x10^11 viral particles, either as one shot or as two shots given 56 days apart. TCRbeta repertoire sequencing was used to assess the specificity and breadth of SARS-CoV-2-reactive T cell receptors after Ad26.COV2.S vaccination. The TCR-sequenced set comprised around 30 samples: around 20 Ad26.COV2.S vaccine recipients, 5 placebo recipients and 8 SARS-CoV-2 convalescent individuals. Participants in the trial were split at random into five groups of five each, receiving low-dose or high-dose Ad26.COV2.S once or twice, or else placebo on both occasions. Blinding of investigators to trial group allocation was maintained during experiments and outcome assessment.

The full study reports these points: Ad26.COV2.S recipients had higher spike-specific TCR breadth than placebo recipients (P = 0.0014). The study was not powered to compare responses between vaccine doses or regimens. Vaccine and placebo recipients had comparable non-spike TCR breadth, which fits with the vaccine containing only spike. After vaccination, spike-specific CD8+ and CD4+ T cell responses were reported to show substantial breadth. The authors noted that the TCR breadth and depth analyses may have underestimated total T cell responses.

Its CDR3 holds 16 amino acids, cysteine through phenylalanine. The retained sequence is limited to the CDR3, 48 bases, with the frame set at the first base. Trimming removed 4 bases from V and 0 bases from J; the gene matches leave 7 bases unexplained. Based on the germline V gene, the CDR1 and CDR2 sequences are SGHRS and YFSETQ. Note on this clone: Its target antigen remains unknown. No clone much larger than this one lies a single base away; base qualities are absent.

The treatment or condition label, read with the paper, signifies: roughly 19 received Ad26.COV2.S at low or high dose, single or two shots; five or six received placebo; per-sample allocation not given. For vaccine and placebo recipients, repertoires were sequenced using samples collected on day 63 after the first injection. Between 29 July and 7 August 2020, Cohort 1b enrolled about two dozen adults aged 18-55 years at one site in Boston, USA. Ad26.COV2.S consisted of a replication-incompetent adenovirus type 26 vector by which a prefusion-stabilized SARS-CoV-2 spike protein from the original Wuhan strain was expressed. TCRbeta CDR3 regions were sequenced with the immunoSEQ Assay. After extraction, genomic DNA underwent amplification by bias-controlled multiplex PCR, followed by high-throughput sequencing. Under the source paper's analysis protocol: Collapsing and filtering of sequences were performed to quantify the absolute abundance of each unique TCRbeta CDR3 region. T cell fraction was estimated by normalizing TCRbeta template counts to usable DNA, with usable DNA measured through amplification of reference genes found in all nucleated cells. Repertoire TCRs were annotated as SARS-CoV-2-specific by exact matching of V gene, CDR3 amino acid sequence and J gene to a known reactive TCR set. The reference SARS-CoV-2 TCR set was obtained from MIRA and was filtered for enrichment in COVID-19-positive ImmuneCODE repertoires, whereby public or cross-reactive TCRs were removed. Drawing on the MIRA antigens, annotated TCRs were analysed further at the level of specific ORF or position within ORF. Depth was the summed frequency of annotated unique rearrangements, while breadth was defined as annotated unique rearrangements over total unique productive rearrangements. TCR breadth was compared between groups using two-sided Wilcoxon rank-sum tests. TCRdb took this table from immuneACCESS and kept in-frame rearrangements with V and J called. Such tables lack part of the clones; where checked against another copy, unresolved V genes explain under half of the gap, and the rest is unexplained. V, J and clone size are taken as reported in that table, and D and trimming were inferred from the DNA itself. This sample has approximately 460,000 clones in its table, and roughly nine tenths of those were observed once. Of the sample, 1.5% to 2% falls within the top ten clones.

The sequence is built from TRBV5-1 and TRBJ2-1; 7 junctional bases match TRBD2. The TCR comes from a person between 18 and 65 years old who received the Ad26.COV2.S COVID-19 vaccine or a placebo. The sequencing here drew on peripheral blood, taken in a trial of Ad26.COV2.S vaccine versus placebo. The DNA is TGCGCCAGCAGCCCGAGCCGGACTAGCTCCTACAATGAGCAGTTCTTC. Translated, it gives CASSPSRTSSYNEQFF. Full variable domain (CDR3 extended with the reference TRBV5-1 and TRBJ2-1 proteins): KAGVTQTPRYLIKTRGQQVTLSCSPISGHRSVSWYQQTPGQGLQFLFEYFSETQRNKGNFPGRFSGRQFSNSRSEMNVSTLELGDSALYLCASSPSRTSSYNEQFFGPGTRLTVL.